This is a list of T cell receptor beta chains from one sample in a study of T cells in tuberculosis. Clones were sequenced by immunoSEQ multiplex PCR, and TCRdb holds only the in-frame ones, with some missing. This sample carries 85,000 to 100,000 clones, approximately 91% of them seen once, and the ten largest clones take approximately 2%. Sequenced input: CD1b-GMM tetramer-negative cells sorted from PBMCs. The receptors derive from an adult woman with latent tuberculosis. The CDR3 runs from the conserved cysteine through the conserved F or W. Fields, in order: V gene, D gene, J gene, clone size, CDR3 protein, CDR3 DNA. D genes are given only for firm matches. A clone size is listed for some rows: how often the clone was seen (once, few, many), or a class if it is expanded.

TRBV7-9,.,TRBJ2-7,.,CASSLTPYEQYF,TGTGCCAGCAGCTTAACTCCTTACGAGCAGTACTTC
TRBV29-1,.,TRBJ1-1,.,CSVAGQGHSNTEAFF,TGCAGCGTTGCAGGGCAGGGTCATTCGAACACTGAAGCTTTCTTT
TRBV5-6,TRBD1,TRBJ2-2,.,CASSPPGQATGELFF,TGTGCCAGCAGCCCGCCGGGACAGGCCACCGGGGAGCTGTTTTTT
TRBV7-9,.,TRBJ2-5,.,CASSLGLETQYF,TGTGCCAGCAGCCTGGGCTTGGAGACCCAGTACTTC
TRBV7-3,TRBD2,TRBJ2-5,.,CASSYSTSGGDETQYF,TGTGCCAGCAGCTATTCGACTAGCGGGGGGGACGAGACCCAGTACTTC
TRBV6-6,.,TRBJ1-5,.,CASSYSTDQPQHF,TGTGCCAGCAGTTACTCGACTGATCAGCCCCAGCATTTT
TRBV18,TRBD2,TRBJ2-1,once,CASSPQSGGFHEQFF,TGTGCCAGCTCCCCCCAAAGCGGGGGTTTCCATGAGCAGTTCTTC
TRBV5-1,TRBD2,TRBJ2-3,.,CASRRVAGGQKFFTDTQYF,TGCGCCAGCAGGCGAGTAGCGGGGGGGCAGAAATTCTTCACAGATACGCAGTATTTT
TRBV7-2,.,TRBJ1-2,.,CASSLGGAGGVHGYTF,TGTGCCAGCAGCTTAGGGGGTGCGGGGGGCGTGCATGGCTACACCTTC
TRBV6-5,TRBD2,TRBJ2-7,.,CASARAGGYEQYF,TGTGCCAGCGCAAGGGCGGGGGGGTACGAGCAGTACTTC
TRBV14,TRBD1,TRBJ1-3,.,CASKGRTGDRGPSSGNTIYF,TGTGCCAGCAAAGGGAGGACTGGGGACAGGGGACCAAGCTCTGGAAACACCATATATTTT
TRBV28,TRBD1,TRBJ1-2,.,CASSMGQNYGYTF,TGTGCCAGCAGTATGGGACAGAACTATGGCTACACCTTC
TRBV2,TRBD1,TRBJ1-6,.,CASSEALGTGNSPLHF,TGTGCCAGCAGTGAAGCGCTTGGGACAGGGAATTCACCCCTCCACTTT
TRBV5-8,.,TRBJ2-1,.,CASSLGRVGYNEQFF,TGTGCCAGCAGCTTGGGCAGGGTGGGGTACAATGAGCAGTTCTTC
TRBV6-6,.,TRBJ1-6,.,CASNPDSPNSPLHF,TGTGCCAGCAACCCCGACAGTCCGAATTCACCCCTCCACTTT
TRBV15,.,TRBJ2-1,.,CATSRQGQNEQFF,TGTGCCACCAGCAGGCAGGGTCAGAATGAGCAGTTCTTC
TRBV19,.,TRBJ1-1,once,CASSIGLDSLMRDTEAFF,TGTGCCAGTAGTATAGGCCTGGACAGCCTCATGAGGGACACTGAAGCTTTCTTT
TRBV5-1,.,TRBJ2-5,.,CASSLTTETQYF,TGCGCCAGCAGCTTAACAACGGAGACCCAGTACTTC
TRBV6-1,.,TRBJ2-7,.,CASSDWPNYEQYF,TGTGCCAGCAGTGATTGGCCAAACTACGAGCAGTACTTC
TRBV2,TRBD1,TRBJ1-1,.,CASSLPDRAFISKNTEAFF,TGTGCCAGCAGCCTCCCGGACAGGGCATTCATTTCGAAGAACACTGAAGCTTTCTTT
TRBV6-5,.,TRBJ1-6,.,CASSRQADYNSPLHF,TGTGCCAGCAGTCGACAGGCGGACTATAATTCACCCCTCCACTTT
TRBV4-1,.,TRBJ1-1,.,CASSLLPEGFSEAFF,TGCGCCAGCAGCCTCCTTCCAGAGGGTTTCTCTGAAGCTTTCTTT
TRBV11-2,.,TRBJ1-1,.,CASSLANTEAFF,TGTGCCAGCAGCTTGGCTAACACTGAAGCTTTCTTT